The 9 T cell receptor beta chains listed next were all sequenced from one sample in a study of cytomegalovirus exposure and HLA in healthy donors. With 60 Vbeta and 13 Jbeta primers, the PCR was carried out. TCRdb keeps only in-frame clones here, not all; method: immunoSEQ multiplex PCR. This table holds roughly 220,000 clones, under 85% found once. Sequenced input: PBMCs. Receptors originate from a man in his fifties in good health and CMV-seronegative.

V is TRBV7-3 and J is TRBJ2-2, with 9 bases fitting TRBD1. V was pared by 5 bases and J by 4 bases, with 8 bases of the junction left unmatched. The CDR3 totals 16 residues. Germline CDR1 is SGHTA and CDR2 is FQGTGA. The chain's CDR3 is CASSPGTGRGTGELFF. The CDR3 coding sequence is TGTGCCAGCAGCCCCGGGACAGGGCGAGGCACCGGGGAGCTGTTTTTT. Full variable domain (missing parts from reference TRBV7-3 and TRBJ2-2): GAGVSQTPSNKVTEKGKYVELRCDPISGHTALYWYRQSLGQGPEFLIYFQGTGAADDSGLPNDRFFAVRPEGSVSTLKIQRTERGDSAVYLCASSPGTGRGTGELFFGEGSRLTVL.

This clone was observed a few times. This chain joins TRBV27 and TRBJ2-3; D gene uncertain. Germline V lookup: CDR1 MNHEY, CDR2 SMNVEV (reference sequence). The CDR3 runs 14 residues. The V and J ends lost 0 bases and 2 bases respectively, with 6 bases between them. The CDR3 bases are TGTGCCAGCAGTTTATCGCGCCTCACAGATACGCAGTATTTT. This gives the protein CASSLSRLTDTQYF.

The chain links TRBV28 to TRBJ1-6, with unresolved D. Germline CDR1 MDHEN, CDR2 SYDVKM. The length of the CDR3 is 15 residues. Trimming cost V 2 bases and J 4 bases, with 9 bases left between them. The CDR3 nucleotides are TGTGCCAGCAGTTTAATGGCGGCTTATAATTCACCCCTCCACTTT. Residues: CASSLMAAYNSPLHF.

The J gene is TRBJ2-7, the V gene TRBV7-9; 8 positions match TRBD1. Germline V gene sequence: CDR1 SEHNR, CDR2 FQNEAQ (reference sequence). V lost 4 bases to trimming and J lost 5 bases; unmatched junction nucleotides: 7. The CDR3 sequence is 14 residues long. The CDR3 DNA follows: TGTGCCAGCAGCTCCGAGACAGGGGACGACGAGCAGTACTTC. Translated: CASSSETGDDEQYF.

The chain is built from TRBV7-3 and TRBJ2-2; D unclear. V was shortened by 1 base and J by 0 bases, with 6 bases between the two germline ends. This CDR3 region has 15 residues. The germline CDR1 and CDR2 sequences are SGHTA and FQGTGA. The CDR3 protein is CASSLNRANTGELFF. Written as DNA, the CDR3 is TGTGCCAGCAGCTTAAACCGGGCGAACACCGGGGAGCTGTTTTTT. The variable domain in full, completed from reference TRBV7-3 and TRBJ2-2, reads GAGVSQTPSNKVTEKGKYVELRCDPISGHTALYWYRQSLGQGPEFLIYFQGTGAADDSGLPNDRFFAVRPEGSVSTLKIQRTERGDSAVYLCASSLNRANTGELFFGEGSRLTVL.

The J gene is TRBJ2-7, the V gene TRBV7-2; TRBD2 agrees at 11 bases. CDR1 and CDR2 from the germline V gene are SGHTA and FQGNSA. The CDR3 extends over 19 amino acids. The V gene end was trimmed by 1 base and the J gene end by 2 bases; junction bases not matched to a gene: 13. The CDR3 DNA is TGTGCCAGCAGCTTAGACGAACTAGCGGGAGCCCCGCGCCCCTACGAGCAGTACTTC. Translation: CASSLDELAGAPRPYEQYF. Complete variable domain (other parts from reference TRBV7-2 and TRBJ2-7): GAGVSQSPSNKVTEKGKDVELRCDPISGHTALYWYRQSLGQGLEFLIYFQGNSAPDKSGLPSDRFSAERTGGSVSTLTIQRTQQEDSAVYLCASSLDELAGAPRPYEQYFGPGTRLTVT.

CDR3 amino acids: CASSYGTASYEQYF. DNA for the CDR3: TGTGCCAGCAGTTACGGGACAGCCTCCTACGAGCAGTACTTC. The chain couples TRBV6-5 to TRBJ2-7; 7 nucleotides agree with TRBD1. Looked up from germline, CDR1 is MNHEY and CDR2 is SVGAGI. V shed 2 bases and J 0 bases; nucleotides not matched to a gene: 1. This CDR3 is built from 14 residues.

This clone has just one count. The chain joins TRBV5-4 to TRBJ1-4, with 8 bases fitting TRBD1. V shed 5 bases, J shed 7 bases, and the junction held 7 bases outside the gene matches. This CDR3 has 14 amino acids. Looked up from germline, CDR1 is SGHNT and CDR2 is YYREEE (reference sequence). The chain's CDR3 is CASRSDRGSEKLFF. DNA of the CDR3: TGTGCCAGCAGATCCGACAGGGGATCTGAAAAACTGTTTTTT.

The chain couples TRBV5-5 to TRBJ1-2; D not resolved. This CDR3 is 14 amino acids long. In germline, CDR1 is SGHKS, CDR2 YYEKEE (reference sequence). Trimming cost V 4 bases and J 5 bases, with 15 bases left between them. CDR3 in amino acids: CASSLLGLQYGYTF. The CDR3 DNA reads as TGTGCCAGCAGCCTGCTTGGGCTGCAGTATGGCTACACCTTC.